This T cell receptor beta chain appears in the sequencing data of a study of T cell repertoires in cytomegalovirus infection. As for the study in general: CMV infection plus the matching HLA type was flagged by public TCR beta signatures. Study-wide results and caveats: Frequencies of public TCR beta families were cumulated, and this identified carriers of CMV plus the relevant HLA. In two of eight donors, the top clonotype was HLA-C-restricted CMV-specific.

Using its own MiXCR run on the reads, TCRdb lists one record per CDR3 protein. The sample yields 200,000 to 250,000 distinct CDR3 sequences, approximately 6.7% seen once. This clonotype was seen at least ten times. Its antigen is still unknown. The receptor comes from a human donor in good health (CMV status not recorded). Some clones in this sample may be carry-over from other donors' samples. Sequenced input: PBMCs.

CDR3 coding DNA: TGCGCCAGCAGCTTGGAGGGGCATCAGCCCCAGCATTTT. Its protein product is CASSLEGHQPQHF. The rearrangement uses TRBV5-1 and TRBJ1-5, with D maybe TRBD1 (5 bases). Trimming cost V 0 bases and J 5 bases, with 6 bases left between them. The CDR3 covers 13 residues. The germline gives CDR1 SGHRS, CDR2 YFSETQ.